These 5 T cell receptor beta chains were all obtained from the same sample, sequenced in a study of cytomegalovirus exposure and HLA in healthy donors. It was with 60 Vbeta and 13 Jbeta primers that the PCR ran. Clones were read by immunoSEQ multiplex PCR, and TCRdb kept only the in-frame ones, dropping some. The data hold 150,000 to 200,000 clones, with around 77% observed a single time. The specimen was PBMCs. These receptors came from a woman aged 25 to 39 in good health and CMV-seropositive.

This chain joins TRBV11-3 and TRBJ2-1; 11 positions match TRBD2. The CDR3 loop spans 15 amino acids. Germline trimming cut 1 base from V and 4 bases from J; bases unmatched to any gene: 0. Germline assignment: CDR1 SGHNT and CDR2 YENEEA. CDR3 sequence reads: CASSLASGGYNEQFF. The CDR3 DNA reads TGTGCCAGCAGCTTAGCTAGCGGGGGGTACAATGAGCAGTTCTTC.

The chain has TRBV30 and TRBJ1-2; D remains ambiguous. V lost 3 bases and J 2 bases, leaving 10 bases between the germline ends. Per the germline V gene, CDR1 is GTSNPN and CDR2 is SVGIG (reference sequence). The CDR3 runs 13 residues. The CDR3 nucleotides read TGTGCCTGGAGGGAGGCAGGAAACTATGGCTACACCTTC. Residues: CAWREAGNYGYTF.

In this sample, this clone turned up a few times. The CDR3 sequence is CASSDRGGNSPLHF. The CDR3 DNA is TGTGCCAGCAGTGACAGGGGAGGTAATTCACCCCTCCACTTT. V and J are TRBV6-4 and TRBJ1-6; tentative D call: TRBD1 (5 bases). The V and J ends lost 2 bases and 6 bases respectively, with 8 bases between them. The CDR3 covers 14 residues. Looked up from germline, CDR1 is MRHNA and CDR2 is SNTAGT.

V is TRBV5-4 and J is TRBJ2-5, with TRBD2 matching 12 bases. The CDR3 spans 15 residues. The ends lost 5 bases at V and 4 bases at J; junction bases unmatched: 6. CDR1 and CDR2 from the germline V gene are SGHNT and YYREEE (reference sequence). The CDR3 spells CASSLAGGPGETQYF. The CDR3 region has the DNA TGTGCCAGCAGTCTAGCGGGAGGGCCTGGAGAGACCCAGTACTTC.

The chain couples TRBV10-2 to TRBJ1-5; D not resolved. Germline CDR1 reads WSHSY; CDR2 reads SAAADI. V was pared by 6 bases and J by 7 bases, with 10 bases between. This CDR3 spans 12 amino acids. CDR3 loop: CASSQVEQPQHF. CDR3 coding DNA: TGCGCCAGCAGCCAAGTCGAGCAGCCCCAGCATTTT.